The 20 T cell receptor beta chains below were found in one sample sequenced in a study of T cells after posttransplantation cyclophosphamide. Here immunoSEQ multiplex PCR was the method, and the copy in TCRdb shows in-frame clones only, minus some. The sample counts some 50,000 clones, none seen once; the ten largest own roughly 2.2%. The material sequenced was PBMCs. Every receptor here comes from a man aged 40-49 years in good health, CMV-negative, and a related stem cell transplant donor.

This clone was counted many times. The chain carries TRBV10-3 and TRBJ2-2, with D tentatively TRBD1 (6 bases). In germline, CDR1 is ENHRY, CDR2 SYGVKD. This CDR3 comprises 15 residues. V shed 4 bases and J shed 0 bases, with 9 bases lying between them. CDR3 sequence (DNA): TGTGCCATCAGTGGGGGGCTGGCGAACACCGGGGAGCTGTTTTTT. Translation: CAISGGLANTGELFF.

This clone was recorded many times. V is TRBV2 and J is TRBJ2-4; D might be TRBD1 (5 bases). V shed 8 bases and J shed 5 bases, with 16 bases lying between them. There are 14 residues in the CDR3. Germline lookup yields CDR1 SNHLY and CDR2 FYNNEI. The CDR3 is CASGQFRDQNIQYF. The CDR3 DNA follows: TGTGCCAGCGGACAATTCAGGGATCAAAACATTCAGTACTTC.

This clone has ten or more counts. The chain recombines TRBV7-9 with TRBJ1-5; D perhaps matches TRBD1 (5 bases). Trimming shortened V by 5 bases and J by 4 bases, and 9 bases separated the two germline ends. CDR1 is SEHNR, CDR2 FQNEAQ, per germline (reference sequence). This CDR3 has 13 residues. CDR3 amino acids: CASSPQGNQPQHF. CDR3 in DNA: TGTGCCAGCAGCCCCCAGGGTAATCAGCCCCAGCATTTT.

This clone was found many times. V usage is TRBV7-9 and J usage is TRBJ1-1; tentatively, D is TRBD1 (5 bases). This CDR3 region has 18 residues. Trimming took 1 base from V and 3 from J, leaving 21 bases between them. The V gene's germline CDR1 is SEHNR and CDR2 FQNEAQ (reference sequence). DNA for the CDR3: TGTGCCAGCAGCTTAGAAGGCGGGGCCCAAATTTGGGACACTGAAGCTTTCTTT. As protein: CASSLEGGAQIWDTEAFF. Together with reference TRBV7-9 and TRBJ1-1, the CDR3 gives the full variable domain: DTGVSQNPRHKITKRGQNVTFRCDPISEHNRLYWYRQTLGQGPEFLTYFQNEAQLEKSRLLSDRFSAERPKGSFSTLEIQRTEQGDSAMYLCASSLEGGAQIWDTEAFFGQGTRLTVV.

The rearrangement joins TRBV28 to TRBJ2-5; 9 bases match TRBD1. The CDR3 runs 16 residues. Unmatched junction bases numbered 11, after V lost 5 bases and J lost 4 bases. CDR1 is MDHEN, CDR2 SYDVKM, per germline. The DNA of the CDR3 is TGTGCCAGCAGTGATGGGACAGGGAGCCGCTCAGAGACCCAGTACTTC. Its translation is CASSDGTGSRSETQYF.

The V and J genes are TRBV18 and TRBJ2-3; TRBD2 is a possible D gene (6 bases). V was trimmed by 4 bases and J by 0 bases, leaving 14 bases between them. In germline, CDR1 is KGHSH, CDR2 LQKENI. The CDR3 length is 16 residues. The DNA of the CDR3 is TGTGCCAGCTCACAGCTTTCAGGGAGGAGCACAGATACGCAGTATTTT. Translating gives CASSQLSGRSTDTQYF.

This chain uses TRBV5-1 with TRBJ2-5; TRBD1 matches at 11 bases. CDR1 and CDR2 from the germline V gene are SGHRS and YFSETQ. The trim removed 3 bases at V and 11 bases at J, leaving 12 bases unmatched. The CDR3 is 15 residues long. The CDR3 bases are TGCGCCAGCAGCTCGCCGGGACAGGGGGTGTGGGAGCAGTACTTC. It specifies CASSSPGQGVWEQYF.

Many counts were recorded for this clone. The chain links TRBV5-8 to TRBJ1-4; weak D call: TRBD1 (6 bases). CDR1 is SGHTS and CDR2 is YDEGEE in the germline V gene. The CDR3 length is 16 residues. V was clipped by 0 bases and J by 8 bases, with 17 bases between them. CDR3 sequence reads: CASSLGTATSWEKLFF. The CDR3, as DNA: TGTGCCAGCAGCTTGGGGACAGCGACCTCCTGGGAAAAACTGTTTTTT.

This clone was recorded a few times. This could be a read error, since a much larger clone is one nucleotide away. This chain uses TRBV5-1 with TRBJ1-1; D remains unclear. Germline values: CDR1 SGHRS, CDR2 YFSETQ. The CDR3 length is 13 residues. The CDR3 nucleotides read TGTGCCAGCAGCTTGGCAGGGAACACTGAAGCTTTCTTT. Amino acids: CASSLAGNTEAFF.

This clone was counted many times. This CDR3 reads CASSFGTVGAYEQYF. CDR3 nucleotide sequence: TGTGCCAGCAGCTTCGGGACAGTCGGGGCCTACGAGCAGTACTTC. The chain joins TRBV7-2 to TRBJ2-7; 7 nucleotides match TRBD1. Germline V gene lookup returns CDR1 SGHTA and CDR2 FQGNSA. After removal of 3 bases from V and 2 bases from J, the junction contained 7 bases not matched to a gene. CDR3 length: 15 residues.

At least ten counts were recorded for this clone. The chain has TRBV27 and TRBJ2-1, with 11 positions matching TRBD2. With V trimmed by 7 bases and J by 0 bases, 8 bases remained unmatched. This CDR3 has 17 residues. Germline V gene lookup returns CDR1 MNHEY and CDR2 SMNVEV (reference sequence). CDR3 sequence: CASNFLAGGLSYNEQFF. The CDR3 DNA sequence: TGTGCCAGCAATTTCCTAGCGGGAGGCCTCTCCTACAATGAGCAGTTCTTC.

This clone was seen at least ten times. The chain carries TRBV18 and TRBJ1-3, with no clear D. The CDR3 is made up of 12 amino acids. V was clipped by 2 bases and J by 15 bases, with 14 bases between them. The germline V gene has CDR1 KGHSH and CDR2 LQKENI. CDR3 DNA sequence: TGTGCCAGCTCACCATTGGGCGACCTTCCATATTTT. This sequence encodes CASSPLGDLPYF.

This clone has at least ten counts. This chain connects TRBV19 to TRBJ2-7; 7 nucleotides match TRBD1. Unmatched junction bases numbered 11, after V lost 1 base and J lost 5 bases. The germline CDR1 and CDR2 sequences are LNHDA and SQIVND (reference sequence). The CDR3 covers 16 residues. The CDR3 sequence is CASSIGPPGTVDEQYF. The CDR3 coding sequence is TGTGCCAGTAGTATAGGCCCCCCCGGGACAGTTGACGAGCAGTACTTC. The entire variable domain, with the rest obtained from reference TRBV19 and TRBJ2-7, is as follows: DGGITQSPKYLFRKEGQNVTLSCEQNLNHDAMYWYRQDPGQGLRLIYYSQIVNDFQKGDIAEGYSVSREKKESFPLTVTSAQKNPTAFYLCASSIGPPGTVDEQYFGPGTRLTVT.

At least ten counts were recorded for this clone. CDR3 sequence reads: CASSKGGGGEKLFF. The CDR3 DNA follows: TGTGCCAGCAGCAAAGGAGGGGGCGGTGAAAAACTGTTTTTT. The V gene is TRBV28, the J gene TRBJ1-4; 7 bases match TRBD1. The J segment lost 7 bases and the V segment lost 6 bases, leaving 8 bases of the junction unmatched. CDR3 size: 14 residues. CDR1 MDHEN and CDR2 SYDVKM come from the germline V gene. The entire variable domain, with the rest obtained from reference TRBV28 and TRBJ1-4, is as follows: DVKVTQSSRYLVKRTGEKVFLECVQDMDHENMFWYRQDPGLGLRLIYFSYDVKMKEKGDIPEGYSVSREKKERFSLILESASTNQTSMYLCASSKGGGGEKLFFGSGTQLSVL.

There are many counts of this clone. The rearrangement joins TRBV7-6 to TRBJ2-1, with D possibly being TRBD1 (5 bases). Per germline, CDR1 SGHVS and CDR2 FNYEAQ. Trimming stripped 0 bases from V and 10 bases from J, with 10 bases between. The CDR3 covers 13 residues. CDR3 in DNA: TGTGCCAGCAGCTTAGCCCCCAGGGTGGAGCAGTTCTTC. Protein product: CASSLAPRVEQFF. The full variable domain, with the rest looked up from reference TRBV7-6 and TRBJ2-1, is GAGVSQSPRYKVTKRGQDVALRCDPISGHVSLYWYRQALGQGPEFLTYFNYEAQQDKSGLPNDRFSAERPEGSISTLTIQRTEQRDSAMYRCASSLAPRVEQFFGPGTRLTVL.

This clone was recorded many times. The chain links TRBV30 to TRBJ2-3, with 12 bases identical to TRBD2. After removal of 3 bases from V and 5 bases from J, the junction contained 3 bases not matched to a gene. CDR3 length: 14 amino acids. The germline V gene encodes CDR1 GTSNPN and CDR2 SVGIG (reference sequence). The CDR3 protein is CAWRRGLAGDTQYF. CDR3 DNA sequence: TGTGCCTGGAGGAGGGGACTAGCGGGAGATACGCAGTATTTT.

This clone was recorded at least ten times. The chain combines TRBV11-2 with TRBJ2-7; TRBD2 matches 10 bases. This CDR3 comprises 18 residues. Trimming removed 5 bases from V and 1 base from J; junction bases left unmatched: 14. The germline V gene has CDR1 SGHAT and CDR2 FQNNGV. The CDR3 region has the DNA TGTGCCAGCAGCCGCCGGACTAGCGGCACGACCGTTTCCTACGAGCAGTACTTC. It specifies CASSRRTSGTTVSYEQYF. The full variable domain, rest sourced from reference TRBV11-2 and TRBJ2-7, is EAGVAQSPRYKIIEKRQSVAFWCNPISGHATLYWYQQILGQGPKLLIQFQNNGVVDDSQLPKDRFSAERLKGVDSTLKIQPAKLEDSAVYLCASSRRTSGTTVSYEQYFGPGTRLTVT.

The table lists this clone with many counts. The chain recombines TRBV27 with TRBJ2-3; TRBD2 is a possible D gene (6 bases). The V end lost 6 bases, the J end lost 6 bases, and 13 bases lay between the germline ends. The length of the CDR3 is 13 residues. The germline V gene encodes CDR1 MNHEY and CDR2 SMNVEV (reference sequence). This chain's CDR3 is CASSLGGLDTQYF. Here the CDR3 DNA reads TGTGCCAGCAGCCTCGGGGGACTCGATACGCAGTATTTT.

This clone occurred many times. The rearrangement uses TRBV25-1 and TRBJ1-1; 8 nucleotides match TRBD1. Looked up from germline, CDR1 is MGHDK and CDR2 is SYGVNS. V was pared by 3 bases and J by 9 bases, with 12 bases of the junction left unmatched. The CDR3 sequence is 15 residues long. The CDR3 spells CASSDDRGGGRQAFF. The DNA of the CDR3 is TGTGCCAGCAGTGACGACAGGGGCGGAGGTAGGCAAGCTTTCTTT.

This clone was recorded many times. V and J are TRBV29-1 and TRBJ2-1, with D unclear. Trimming stripped 4 bases from V and 12 bases from J, with 10 bases between. Germline V gene lookup returns CDR1 SQVTM and CDR2 ANQGSEA. This CDR3 spans 10 amino acids. CDR3 in DNA: TGCAGCGTTGGACCGCCAGGGCAGTTCTTC. It codes for CSVGPPGQFF.